The 5 T cell receptor beta chains given below trace back to one sample, sequenced in a study of cytomegalovirus exposure and HLA in healthy donors. PCR primers comprised 60 Vbeta and 13 Jbeta primers. Libraries were prepared by immunoSEQ multiplex PCR; TCRdb keeps only in-frame clonotypes and omits some of them. The table includes some 99,000 clones, 76% detected once. Sequenced material: PBMCs. Every receptor here comes from a woman aged 50 to 65 in good health and CMV-seropositive.

The chain employs TRBV4-3 and TRBJ1-1; unclear D gene. CDR3 length equals 13 residues. V was clipped by 3 bases and J by 4 bases, with 9 bases between them. Germline V lookup: CDR1 LGHNA, CDR2 YSLEER. CDR3 in amino acids: CASSHRLFTEAFF. The DNA of the CDR3 is TGCGCCAGCAGCCACCGACTGTTCACTGAAGCTTTCTTT.

In its sample, this clone was seen once. This chain uses TRBV4-3 with TRBJ1-4, with D perhaps matching TRBD1 (5 bases). The germline gives CDR1 LGHNA, CDR2 YSLEER. The V end was cut by 0 bases, the J end by 7 bases, with 15 bases between. The CDR3 consists of 16 residues. The CDR3 is CASSQDRGGAGEKLFF. CDR3 bases: TGCGCCAGCAGCCAAGATCGGGGAGGGGCAGGTGAAAAACTGTTTTTT.

The chain joins TRBV5-4 to TRBJ1-1; 7 positions match TRBD1. J gave up 4 bases and V 1 base, and 4 bases lay outside the gene matches. The length of the CDR3 is 14 residues. Germline lookup yields CDR1 SGHNT and CDR2 YYREEE (reference sequence). CDR3 residues: CASSLRQGATEAFF. The CDR3 region has the DNA TGTGCCAGCAGCTTGAGACAGGGCGCCACTGAAGCTTTCTTT.

This clone came up a few times. The CDR3 DNA follows: TGTGCCAGCAGCTTAAGGGGCACAGTCTCTGGGGCCAACGTCCTGACTTTC. Translated: CASSLRGTVSGANVLTF. The rearrangement uses TRBV7-2 and TRBJ2-6, with a possible D match to TRBD1 (5 bases). V lost 2 bases, J lost 0 bases, and 11 bases lay in between. Looked up from germline, CDR1 is SGHTA and CDR2 is FQGNSA. This CDR3 comprises 17 residues.

This clone occurred once. The chain employs TRBV6-5 and TRBJ2-6, with D possibly matching TRBD1 (5 bases). V lost 8 bases to trimming and J lost 4 bases, with 6 bases between them. The germline CDR1 and CDR2 sequences are MNHEY and SVGAGI. The length of the CDR3 is 12 residues. CDR3 sequence reads: CASRTGANVLTF. CDR3 nucleotides: TGTGCCAGCCGGACAGGGGCCAACGTCCTGACTTTC.